Described below is a single T cell receptor (beta chain) sequence and its context. Only in-frame clones appear in the TCRdb table, and some are missing; sequencing was by immunoSEQ multiplex PCR. Found here are around 40,000 clones, 86% of them singletons; the top ten hold 12%. Specified treatment: randomized to nivolumab then ipilimumab (arm A) or the reverse (arm B). Sorted cells were live CD3+CD8+, lacking CD19 and CD56, from PBMCs. This entry belongs to a study of sequential checkpoint blockade in melanoma. Whole-study context: Patients were randomized 1:1 to nivolumab-then-ipilimumab or ipilimumab-then-nivolumab first-line. Both treatment sequences were followed by maintenance nivolumab.

V lost 5 bases, J lost 4 bases, and 7 bases stayed unmatched. The length of the CDR3 is 15 residues. Germline V gene data show CDR1 as PRHDT and CDR2 as FYEKMQ (reference sequence). The sequence was obtained from a human donor with melanoma. The chain combines TRBV13 with TRBJ2-1, with 8 bases matching TRBD2. Sequences were derived from CD8+ T cells sorted from blood (inferred from file names), sampled from a patient given nivolumab and ipilimumab in sequence. CDR3 protein: CASSTTSGSYNEQFF. The CDR3 DNA is TGTGCCAGCAGCACCACTAGCGGAAGTTACAATGAGCAGTTCTTC.